Described below is a single T cell receptor beta chain sequence and its context. What it recognizes is unknown. The germline V gene has CDR1 SEHNR and CDR2 FQNEAQ (reference sequence). CDR3 length: 15 amino acids. The V end lost 5 bases, the J end lost 0 bases, and 12 bases lay between the germline ends. The authors incorporated unique molecular identifiers into the TCR beta cDNA libraries. TCRdb reprocessed the PCR reads via MiXCR and lists one record per CDR3 protein. Counted here are 450,000 to 650,000 distinct CDR3 sequences, 44% occurring once; the ten biggest clones make up 1.5% to 2%. This entry is derived from a study of post-analysis software for immune sequencing data. Whole-study results and caveats: Patients used about 5 TRBV segments, including TRBV5-6, TRBV5-1 and TRBV20-1, more often than controls. By F measure, samples from a shared preparation batch strongly co-clustered.

V gene TRBV7-9 combines with J gene TRBJ2-3; no definite D call. The receptor's source is a girl aged 10 to 17 with multiple sclerosis. The sample consisted of blood. CDR3 sequence: CASSTLQDSTDTQYF. DNA for the CDR3: TGTGCCAGCAGCACCCTCCAGGATAGCACAGATACGCAGTATTTT.